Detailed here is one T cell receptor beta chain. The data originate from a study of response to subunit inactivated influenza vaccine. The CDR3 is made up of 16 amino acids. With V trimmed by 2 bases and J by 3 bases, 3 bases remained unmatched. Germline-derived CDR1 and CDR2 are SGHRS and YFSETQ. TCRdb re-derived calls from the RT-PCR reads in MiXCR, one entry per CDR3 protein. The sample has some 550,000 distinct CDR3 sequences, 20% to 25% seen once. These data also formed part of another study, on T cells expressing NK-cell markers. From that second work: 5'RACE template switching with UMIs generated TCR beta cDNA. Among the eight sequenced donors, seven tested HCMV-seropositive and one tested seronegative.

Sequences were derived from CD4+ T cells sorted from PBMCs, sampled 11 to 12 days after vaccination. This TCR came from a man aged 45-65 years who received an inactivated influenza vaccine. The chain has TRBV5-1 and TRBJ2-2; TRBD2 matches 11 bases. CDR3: CASSLLAGADTGELFF. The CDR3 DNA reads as TGCGCCAGCAGCTTACTAGCGGGAGCCGACACCGGGGAGCTGTTTTTT.